This TCR beta chain was captured in a study of T-cell memory formation after mild COVID-19. Study observations and caveats: The SARS-CoV-2 specificity of second-wave clones reaching peak at day 37 remained unverified.

This clonotype was picked up many times. Antigen: not known. TCRdb reanalysed the 5' RACE reads using MiXCR and keeps one entry per CDR3 protein. The sample lists 250,000 to 300,000 distinct CDR3 sequences; approximately 7.6% were seen once. The CDR3 is 15 residues long. Germline V gene sequence: CDR1 SGHRS, CDR2 YFSETQ. Trimming took 4 bases from V and 3 from J, leaving 17 bases between them. This chain connects TRBV5-1 to TRBJ2-7; D is perhaps TRBD1 or TRBD2 (5 bases each). The receptor's source is a young man who had mild COVID-19 (a few samples of this study predate the infection). Cell type and time point are not known. The sequencing input was PBMCs or a T cell subset sorted from them (not recorded which). CDR3 amino acids: CASSDGTVGLYEQYF. For the CDR3, the DNA is TGCGCCAGCAGCGATGGGACCGTCGGCCTCTACGAGCAGTACTTC.